This entry is about one TCR beta chain. This sample stems from a study of blood T cell repertoires in COVID-19. Background on the study: Sample material is recorded as cDNA or gDNA derived from T cells, B-cell-depleted T cells, or PBMCs.

Profiled with immunoSEQ multiplex PCR; TCRdb holds only in-frame clones, not every one. Among 150,000 to 200,000 clones listed, around 83% were seen once. The sequenced sample consisted of peripheral blood. The receptor's source is a woman at least 80 years old in a cohort sampled during active or convalescent COVID-19.

CDR3 DNA: TGTGCCAGCAGCTTATTAAGGACAGGGCTCTCTGGAAACACCATATATTTT. Translation: CASSLLRTGLSGNTIYF. This chain connects TRBV5-6 to TRBJ1-3; 8 bases map to TRBD1. J gave up 0 bases and V 2 bases, and 7 bases lay outside the gene matches. The CDR3 extends over 17 amino acids. Germline values: CDR1 SGHDT, CDR2 YYEEEE.